This T cell receptor (beta chain) is drawn from a study of T-cell reconstitution after alpha-beta-depleted transplantation in children (dated by TCRdb to 2015 to 2016). The study in broad terms: The study quantitatively tracked T-cell immune reconstitution after TCRalphabeta/CD19-depleted allogeneic hematopoietic cell transplantation in children using TCR repertoire profiling.

In regard to this clonotype: Its antigen has not been determined. Per-nucleotide qualities are absent, and no much larger clonotype sits a single base away.

The cysteine opens and the phenylalanine closes a CDR3 of 15 amino acids. Only CDR3 DNA remains: 45 bases, in frame from the first base. Compared with germline, V lacks 4 bases and J lacks 3 bases; bases without a gene match: 6. The germline V gene supplies CDR1 SGHRS and CDR2 YFSETQ. Study-level results and caveats: Apparently early alphabetaT-cell count recovery about two months after transplant reportedly relied on only several hundred rapidly expanded clones derived from non-depleted graft cells. Over subsequent months, a decline in hyperexpanded clone frequencies was noted, and after one year, T-cell counts and TCRbeta diversity were mostly ascribed to newly produced T cells. In some patients, the high TCRbeta diversity seen at day 60 was put down to recipient T cells and intrathymic progenitors that had survived conditioning.

Library generation was performed with PCR. Sequencing instrument: Illumina HiSeq 2500. TCR libraries were prepared with molecular barcoding, using unique molecular identifiers to normalize TCRbeta repertoire quantification. The public reads were reanalyzed by TCRdb: fastp trimming at Q25, MiXCR alignment, in-frame beta chains only. Every distinct CDR3 protein forms one entry, paired with its most common genes and DNA. Here the sample has some 830,000 distinct CDR3 sequences; roughly 15% occur a single time. The ten top clones hold roughly 4.8% of the sample. Explained via the paper, the treatment or condition label denotes: allogeneic hematopoietic cell transplantation with graft depleted of TCRalphabeta T cells and CD19 B cells. TCRalphabeta/CD19-depleted allogeneic hematopoietic cell grafts were given to the transplant recipients, all of whom were children.

The rearrangement joined TRBV5-1 to TRBJ2-7; 11 bases in between match TRBD1. The receptor was derived from a male patient between 5 and 17 years old who had a stem cell transplant for acute lymphoblastic leukemia, so the T cells may come from the graft donor. Source: PBMCs, mostly from graft donor cells, taken 360 days after TCRalphabeta/CD19-depleted stem cell transplant. The CDR3 protein sequence reads: CASSHWTGGGYEQYF. In nucleotide form, the sequence is TGCGCCAGCAGCCATTGGACAGGGGGCGGCTACGAGCAGTACTTC.